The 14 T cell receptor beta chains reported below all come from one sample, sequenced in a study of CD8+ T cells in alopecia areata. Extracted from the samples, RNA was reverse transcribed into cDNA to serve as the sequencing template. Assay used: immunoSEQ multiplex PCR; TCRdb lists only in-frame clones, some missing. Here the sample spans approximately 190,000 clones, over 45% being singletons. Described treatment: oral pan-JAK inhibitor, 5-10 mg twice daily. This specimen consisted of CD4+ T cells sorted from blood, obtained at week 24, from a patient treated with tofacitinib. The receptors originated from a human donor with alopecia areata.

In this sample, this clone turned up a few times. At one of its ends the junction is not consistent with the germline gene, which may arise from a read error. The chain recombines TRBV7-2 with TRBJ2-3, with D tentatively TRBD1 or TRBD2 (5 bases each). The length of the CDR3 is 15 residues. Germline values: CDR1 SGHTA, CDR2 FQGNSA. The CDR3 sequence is CASSQGVANTDTQYF. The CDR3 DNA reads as TGCGCCAGCAGCCAAGGGGTAGCGAACACAGATACGCAGTATTTT.

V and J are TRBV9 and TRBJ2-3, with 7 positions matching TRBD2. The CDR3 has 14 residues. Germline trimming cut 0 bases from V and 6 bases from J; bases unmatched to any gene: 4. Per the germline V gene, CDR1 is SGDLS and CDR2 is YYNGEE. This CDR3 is CASSVESGEDTQYF. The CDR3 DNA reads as TGTGCCAGCAGCGTAGAAAGCGGGGAGGATACGCAGTATTTT.

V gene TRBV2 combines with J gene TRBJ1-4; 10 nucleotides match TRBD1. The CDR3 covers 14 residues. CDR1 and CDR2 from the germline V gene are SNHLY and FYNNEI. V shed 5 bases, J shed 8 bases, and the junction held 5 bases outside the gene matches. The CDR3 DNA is TGTGCCAGCAGTCTGACAGGGGGCGGCGAAAAACTGTTTTTT. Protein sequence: CASSLTGGGEKLFF.

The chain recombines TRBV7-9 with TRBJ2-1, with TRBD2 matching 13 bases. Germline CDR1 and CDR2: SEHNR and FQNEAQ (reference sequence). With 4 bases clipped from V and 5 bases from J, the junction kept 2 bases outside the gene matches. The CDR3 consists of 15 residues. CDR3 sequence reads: CASSSGLAGNNEQFF. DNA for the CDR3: TGTGCCAGCAGCTCGGGACTAGCGGGAAACAATGAGCAGTTCTTC.

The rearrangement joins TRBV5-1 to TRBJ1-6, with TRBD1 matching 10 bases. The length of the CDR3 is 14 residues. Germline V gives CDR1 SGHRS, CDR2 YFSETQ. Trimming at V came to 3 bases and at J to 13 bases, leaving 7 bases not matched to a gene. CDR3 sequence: CASSYRDRGSPLHF. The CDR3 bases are TGCGCCAGCAGCTACCGGGACAGGGGTTCGCCCCTCCACTTT.

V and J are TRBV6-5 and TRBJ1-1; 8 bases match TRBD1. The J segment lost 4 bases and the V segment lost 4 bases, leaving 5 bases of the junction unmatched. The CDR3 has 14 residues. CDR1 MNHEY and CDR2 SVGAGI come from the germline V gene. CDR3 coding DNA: TGTGCCAGCAGTTTCCAAGGGACAGGCACTGAAGCTTTCTTT. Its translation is CASSFQGTGTEAFF.

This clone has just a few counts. DNA of the CDR3: TGTGCCAGCAGTGGGGCAGGGCGAGAGACCCAGTACTTC. This sequence encodes CASSGAGRETQYF. J is TRBJ2-5 and V is TRBV25-1, with a weak D call TRBD1 (5 bases). V was pared by 4 bases and J by 4 bases, with 10 bases between. There are 13 residues in the CDR3. Germline loops: CDR1 MGHDK, CDR2 SYGVNS.

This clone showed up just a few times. The DNA for the CDR3 is TGTGCCAGCAGCTTACCGACTCACTATGGCTACACCTTC. Encoded protein: CASSLPTHYGYTF. The chain recombines TRBV7-2 with TRBJ1-2; D unclear. Germline-derived CDR1 and CDR2 are SGHTA and FQGNSA. V lost 2 bases, J lost 3 bases, and 7 bases lay in between. The CDR3 runs 13 residues.

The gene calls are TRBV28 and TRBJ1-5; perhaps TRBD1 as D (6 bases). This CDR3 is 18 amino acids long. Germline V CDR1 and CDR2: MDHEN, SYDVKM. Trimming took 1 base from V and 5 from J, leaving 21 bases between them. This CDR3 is CASSLYPEGGREHQPQHF. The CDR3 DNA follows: TGTGCCAGCAGTTTATATCCTGAGGGGGGCAGGGAGCATCAGCCCCAGCATTTT. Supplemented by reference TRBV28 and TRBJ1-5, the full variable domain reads DVKVTQSSRYLVKRTGEKVFLECVQDMDHENMFWYRQDPGLGLRLIYFSYDVKMKEKGDIPEGYSVSREKKERFSLILESASTNQTSMYLCASSLYPEGGREHQPQHFGDGTRLSIL.

CDR3 region: CASSVRTSSGTDTQYF. In DNA form, the CDR3 reads TGTGCCAGCAGCGTGCGGACTAGCTCCGGCACAGATACGCAGTATTTT. The rearrangement joins TRBV9 to TRBJ2-3; 8 bases fit TRBD2. The trim removed 2 bases at V and 1 base at J, leaving 6 bases unmatched. Germline CDR1 reads SGDLS; CDR2 reads YYNGEE. The CDR3 length is 16 residues.

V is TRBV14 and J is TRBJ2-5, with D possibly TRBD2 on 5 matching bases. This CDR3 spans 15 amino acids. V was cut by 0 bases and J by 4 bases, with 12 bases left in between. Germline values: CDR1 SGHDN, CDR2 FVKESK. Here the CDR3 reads CASSQDRGFRETQYF. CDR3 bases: TGTGCCAGCAGCCAAGATCGGGGATTTAGAGAGACCCAGTACTTC. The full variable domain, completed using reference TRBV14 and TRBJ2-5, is EAGVTQFPSHSVIEKGQTVTLRCDPISGHDNLYWYRRVMGKEIKFLLHFVKESKQDESGMPNNRFLAERTGGTYSTLKVQPAELEDSGVYFCASSQDRGFRETQYFGPGTRLLVL.

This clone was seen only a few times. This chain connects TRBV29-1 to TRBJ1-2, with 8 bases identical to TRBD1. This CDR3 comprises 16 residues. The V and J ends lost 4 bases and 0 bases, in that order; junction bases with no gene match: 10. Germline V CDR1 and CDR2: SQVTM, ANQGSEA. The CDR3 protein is CSVGVGQGLSNYGYTF. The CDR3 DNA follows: TGCAGCGTTGGTGTTGGACAGGGCCTCTCTAACTATGGCTACACCTTC.

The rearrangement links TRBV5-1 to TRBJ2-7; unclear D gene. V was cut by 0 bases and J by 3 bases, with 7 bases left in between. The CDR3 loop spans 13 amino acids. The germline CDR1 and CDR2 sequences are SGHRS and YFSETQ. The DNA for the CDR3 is TGCGCCAGCAGCTTGGAGAGCCTCTACGAGCAGTACTTC. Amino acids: CASSLESLYEQYF.

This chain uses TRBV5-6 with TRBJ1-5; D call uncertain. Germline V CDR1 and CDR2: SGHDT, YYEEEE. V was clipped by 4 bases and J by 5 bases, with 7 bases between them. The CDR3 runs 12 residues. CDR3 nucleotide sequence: TGTGCCAGCAGCGCCCTGGATCAGCCCCAGCATTTT. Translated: CASSALDQPQHF.